This is a list of T cell receptor beta chains from one sample in a study of cytomegalovirus exposure and HLA in healthy donors. The assay was immunoSEQ multiplex PCR, and TCRdb's table has in-frame clones only and misses some. The data contain about 140,000 clones, more than 60% of them singletons. Sample: PBMCs. All receptors derive from a woman in her forties or fifties in good health and CMV-seropositive. CDR3s include the opening cysteine and the closing phenylalanine or tryptophan. Each record gives: V gene, J gene, clone size, D gene, CDR3 DNA, CDR3 protein. The D gene is left open where the match is weak. Clone size is stated in some rows and not others, as once, few, many or a class when expanded.

TRBV6-6	TRBJ1-4	NA	TRBD1	TGTGCCAGCAGTTGGACAGGGGGCGGTGAAAAACTGTTTTTT	CASSWTGGGEKLFF
TRBV25-1	TRBJ1-4	few	NA	TGTGCCAGCAGTGAATCCCGACTCGCTGGCCAAGAAAAACTGTTTTTT	CASSESRLAGQEKLFF
TRBV5-8	TRBJ1-3	NA	NA	TGTGCCAGCAGCTTGGACAGGGACTCTGGAAACACCATATATTTT	CASSLDRDSGNTIYF
TRBV30	TRBJ1-6	NA	TRBD1	TGTGCCTGGAGTTTCGGACAGGGTGGGTCACCCCTCCACTTT	CAWSFGQGGSPLHF
TRBV4-1	TRBJ2-5	NA	TRBD1	TGCGCCAGCAGCCAATTCCCGGGACAGGGGTCGGGAGAGCAGTACTTC	CASSQFPGQGSGEQYF
TRBV10-3	TRBJ2-2	once	NA	TGTGCCATCACCTCGAGGGGGACCGGGGAGCTGTTTTTT	CAITSRGTGELFF
TRBV7-2	TRBJ1-2	NA	TRBD1	TGTGCCAGCAGCTCGACAGGGGGGAGGAACTATGGCTACACCTTC	CASSSTGGRNYGYTF
TRBV6-1	TRBJ2-3	NA	TRBD1	TGTGCCAGCATGGCCAGGGGGACAGATACGCAGTATTTT	CASMARGTDTQYF
TRBV19	TRBJ1-2	NA	NA	TGTGCCAGTAGTCCTATGAGCGTCGGATCGTACTATGGCTACACCTTC	CASSPMSVGSYYGYTF
TRBV6-5	TRBJ1-4	NA	TRBD1	TGTGCCAGCAGGGGGGACAGGGCCAATGAAAAACTGTTTTTT	CASRGDRANEKLFF
TRBV5-3	TRBJ1-4	NA	TRBD1	TGTGCCAGAAGACCGACAGGGGCTCACCGGGGACTGTTTTTT	CARRPTGAHRGLFF
TRBV11-2	TRBJ2-3	NA	NA	TGTGCCAGCAGCTTAAATAGGGGAGATACGCAGTATTTT	CASSLNRGDTQYF
TRBV29-1	TRBJ1-1	NA	TRBD1	TGCAGCGTTGAGGAGGACAGGGGAGCTTTCTTT	CSVEEDRGAFF
TRBV19	TRBJ1-5	NA	TRBD1	TGTGCCAGTAGTTACAGGGGGCGCCAGCCCCAGCATTTT	CASSYRGRQPQHF
TRBV5-1	TRBJ1-4	NA	TRBD1	TGCGCCAGCAGCTTGGTAGGACAGGGAATCAATGAAAAACTGTTTTTT	CASSLVGQGINEKLFF
TRBV27	TRBJ2-2	NA	TRBD2	TGTGCCAGCAGTTTACTCTCCGGGGCGGGGGGGCCCGGGGAGCTGTTTTTT	CASSLLSGAGGPGELFF
TRBV21-1	TRBJ2-7	NA	NA	TGTGCCAGCGCGGGACCGATGACCTACGAGCAGTACTTC	CASAGPMTYEQYF
TRBV28	TRBJ1-3	NA	TRBD1	TGTGCCAGCAGCCGAAGGCGGACAGGGTTAACCAGAAACACCATATATTTT	CASSRRRTGLTRNTIYF
TRBV27	TRBJ1-4	NA	NA	TGTGCCAGCAGTTCCCCGGGGGGGGCCGGATCCCGGGAAAAACTGTTTTTT	CASSSPGGAGSREKLFF
TRBV6-5	TRBJ1-6	NA	NA	TGTGCCAGCAGCCCTCGGGTTCCCTATAATTCACCCCTCCACTTT	CASSPRVPYNSPLHF
TRBV14	TRBJ1-2	NA	NA	TGTGCCAGCAGCCCCCAAGGACAACCGAACTATGGCTACACCTTC	CASSPQGQPNYGYTF
TRBV7-2	TRBJ2-4	NA	NA	TGTGCCAGCAGCTTTTCAGTGATAGCCAAAAACATTCAGTACTTC	CASSFSVIAKNIQYF
TRBV5-4	TRBJ2-1	NA	TRBD1	TGTGCCAGCAGCTTACAGGGGGTCCAGAATGAGCAGTTCTTC	CASSLQGVQNEQFF
TRBV2	TRBJ2-7	NA	TRBD1	TGTGCCAGCAGTGGGGGGACAGGCTACGAGCAGTACTTC	CASSGGTGYEQYF
TRBV28	TRBJ1-5	few	NA	TGTGCCATCCTACAGGGTGGCGGCAATCAGCCCCAGCATTTT	CAILQGGGNQPQHF
TRBV11-1	TRBJ2-5	NA	TRBD2	TGTGCCAGCAACAGCGGGGGAGAAGAGACCCAGTACTTC	CASNSGGEETQYF
TRBV27	TRBJ1-2	few	NA	TGTGCCAGCGTAAACAGGAAGCTCTATGGCTACACCTTC	CASVNRKLYGYTF
TRBV18	TRBJ2-7	NA	TRBD1	TGTGCCAGCTCACCGTCACCGGGACAGGGCACCTACGAGCAGTACTTC	CASSPSPGQGTYEQYF
TRBV6-6	TRBJ2-2	NA	NA	TGTGCCACCAAGGCGCGAGGGAACACCGGGGAGCTGTTTTTT	CATKARGNTGELFF
TRBV30	TRBJ2-3	NA	NA	TGTGCCTGGAGTCTCTACGCCGGAGTAGATACGCAGTATTTT	CAWSLYAGVDTQYF
TRBV4-3	TRBJ1-2	NA	TRBD1	TGCGCCAGCAGCCAAGACTGGACAGGGCGGGGCTACACCTTC	CASSQDWTGRGYTF
TRBV30	TRBJ2-7	NA	TRBD1	TGTACCTGGATTGCAAAGGGGGCGACCTACGAGCAGTACTTC	CTWIAKGATYEQYF
TRBV2	TRBJ2-6	NA	NA	TGTGCCAGCAGTGAAGCGGGGGCATCGGCGCTCTCTGGGGCCAACGGCCTGACTTTC	CASSEAGASALSGANGLTF
TRBV27	TRBJ2-1	NA	TRBD1	TGTGCCAGCAGTACCGGACAGGGGCTTGTGAATGAGCAGTTCTTC	CASSTGQGLVNEQFF
TRBV6-1	TRBJ1-2	NA	NA	TGTGCCAGCGGCGGAGGGGTTTGGGACTATGGCTACACCTTC	CASGGGVWDYGYTF
TRBV2	TRBJ1-2	once	NA	TGTGCCAGTGTCAGGGGTAGGGGCTATGGCTACACCTTC	CASVRGRGYGYTF
TRBV6-5	TRBJ1-1	NA	NA	TGTGCCAGCAGTTACTACCAGGGCCGTGAAGCTTTCTTT	CASSYYQGREAFF
TRBV2	TRBJ1-5	NA	NA	TGTGCCAGCAGTGAACGCCAGGGGTACAATCAGCCCCAGCATTTT	CASSERQGYNQPQHF
TRBV6-4	TRBJ1-2	NA	TRBD1	TGTGCCAGCAGCCCACAGGGGAAGGAAGGCTACACCTTC	CASSPQGKEGYTF
TRBV7-9	TRBJ2-1	NA	NA	TGTGCCAGTGGGACTGGCGCCTACAATGAGCAGTTCTTC	CASGTGAYNEQFF
TRBV10-3	TRBJ1-1	NA	NA	TGTGCCATCAGTGAGACCGCCAAGGGGGAGACTGAAGCTTTCTTT	CAISETAKGETEAFF